This passage covers 32 T cell receptor beta chains from one sample sequenced in a study of CD8 T cells in ankylosing spondylitis (TCRdb year 2017). Library preparation was by 5' RACE. Instrument used: Illumina HiSeq 2500. Using fastp at Q25 and MiXCR, TCRdb reprocessed the public reads and kept productive beta chains. CDR3 protein duplicates are merged, each entry listing the most common genes and DNA. The sample includes nearly 350,000 distinct CDR3 sequences, with roughly 14% observed a single time. The biggest ten clones account for 0.85% to 1.4% of the sample. The source material was blood, either unsorted or a sorted T cell fraction (not recorded which). Receptors were obtained from a male donor with ankylosing spondylitis or in good health (not recorded which).

V is TRBV27 and J is TRBJ1-1, with 7 bases lining up with TRBD1. The ends lost 3 bases at V and 6 bases at J; junction bases unmatched: 7. Germline CDR1 reads MNHEY; CDR2 reads SMNVEV (reference sequence). The CDR3 totals 14 residues. CDR3 sequence: CASSLDRTYAEAFF. Here the CDR3 DNA reads TGTGCCAGCAGTTTGGACAGGACATACGCTGAAGCTTTCTTT.

The chain carries TRBV20-1 and TRBJ2-6, with D unclear. The ends were cut back, 1 base at V and 0 bases at J, with 7 bases in the middle. The CDR3 spans 15 residues. Germline CDR1 DFQATT, CDR2 SNEGSKA (reference sequence). This CDR3 reads CSARVPGSGANVLTF. As DNA, the CDR3 is TGCAGTGCTAGAGTCCCCGGCTCTGGGGCCAACGTCCTGACTTTC.

This chain uses TRBV6-1 with TRBJ2-5, with D possibly matching TRBD1 (6 bases). The CDR3 has 15 residues. Germline V gives CDR1 MNHNS, CDR2 SASEGT. The ends were cut back, 7 bases at V and 5 bases at J, with 20 bases in the middle. The CDR3 loop reads CASNPQGHPDETQYF. Here the CDR3 DNA reads TGTGCCAGCAACCCTCAGGGGCACCCCGATGAGACCCAGTACTTC.

The chain recombines TRBV20-1 with TRBJ2-1; D perhaps matches TRBD2 (6 bases). The CDR3 runs to 16 residues. The V gene's germline CDR1 is DFQATT and CDR2 SNEGSKA (reference sequence). Between the trimmed V and J ends, which lost 3 bases and 6 bases, there was a span of 21 bases. The CDR3: CSARGGRGEGFNEQFF. CDR3 nucleotides: TGCAGTGCTAGGGGGGGAAGAGGCGAGGGTTTCAATGAGCAGTTCTTC.

The chain employs TRBV7-9 and TRBJ2-1; maybe TRBD2 (5 bases). V lost 3 bases, J lost 3 bases, and 12 bases lay in between. This CDR3 is built from 15 residues. Per the germline V gene, CDR1 is SEHNR and CDR2 is FQNEAQ (reference sequence). The CDR3 here is CASSFADSHYNEQFF. In nucleotides, the CDR3 is TGTGCCAGCAGCTTTGCGGACTCGCACTACAATGAGCAGTTCTTC.

This chain uses TRBV10-3 with TRBJ2-5, with a weak D call TRBD2 (6 bases). The germline V gene encodes CDR1 ENHRY and CDR2 SYGVKD. The CDR3 has 14 residues. The V end was cut by 0 bases, the J end by 5 bases, with 10 bases between. This chain's CDR3 is CAISESTSMETQYF. DNA for the CDR3: TGTGCCATCAGTGAGTCCACTAGCATGGAGACCCAGTACTTC.

This clonotype was counted between two and nine times. This rearrangement joins TRBV10-1 to TRBJ2-3; D is tentatively TRBD1 or TRBD2 (5 bases each). The germline gives CDR1 WNHNN, CDR2 SYGVQD (reference sequence). This CDR3 region has 14 residues. Trimming shortened V by 0 bases and J by 8 bases, and 12 bases separated the two germline ends. The CDR3 nucleotides are TGCGCCAGCAGTGAGTCTTATGGGACCGGTACGCAGTATTTT. Translation gives CASSESYGTGTQYF.

This clonotype was counted a few times. This chain uses TRBV5-1 with TRBJ1-2; unclear D gene. Deletions cut 0 bases from V and 6 bases from J, with 12 bases between. Germline CDR1 and CDR2: SGHRS and YFSETQ. CDR3 length: 14 residues. The CDR3 DNA reads as TGCGCCAGCAGCTTGGGTGGAGGCGTCAATGGCTACACCTTC. The encoded protein is CASSLGGGVNGYTF.

The chain joins TRBV25-1 to TRBJ2-3, with a possible D match to TRBD1 (5 bases). Germline loops: CDR1 MGHDK, CDR2 SYGVNS. CDR3 length: 17 residues. V was cut by 2 bases and J by 3 bases, with 18 bases left in between. CDR3 amino acids: CASSEPSGQGPTDTQYF. Here the CDR3 DNA reads TGTGCCAGCAGTGAACCCTCCGGACAAGGGCCGACAGATACGCAGTATTTT. The full variable domain, rest sourced from reference TRBV25-1 and TRBJ2-3, is EADIYQTPRYLVIGTGKKITLECSQTMGHDKMYWYQQDPGMELHLIHYSYGVNSTEKGDLSSESTVSRIRTEHFPLTLESARPSHTSQYLCASSEPSGQGPTDTQYFGPGTRLTVL.

This clonotype was found many times. V and J are TRBV10-2 and TRBJ1-5; no clear D. V lost 10 bases, J lost 3 bases, and 10 bases lay in between. CDR3 length equals 12 residues. The germline CDR1 and CDR2 sequences are WSHSY and SAAADI. CDR3 nucleotides: TGCGCCAATCACAGTCACAATCAGCCCCAGCATTTT. It translates to CANHSHNQPQHF.

This chain links TRBV3-1 with TRBJ2-5; D may be TRBD1 (5 bases). This CDR3 comprises 15 residues. V was pared by 1 base and J by 1 base, with 10 bases between. Germline CDR1 LGHDT, CDR2 YNNKEL (reference sequence). Written as DNA, the CDR3 is TGTGCCAGCAGCCAAGGGCAGGGTTCCCAAGAGACCCAGTACTTC. Translated, it gives CASSQGQGSQETQYF.

The chain is built from TRBV20-1 and TRBJ1-1, with D possibly being TRBD1 (6 bases). V lost 1 base and J lost 0, with 12 bases in between. CDR1 DFQATT and CDR2 SNEGSKA come from the germline V gene (reference sequence). The CDR3 sequence is 15 residues long. The CDR3 sequence: CSARVGTTMNTEAFF. The CDR3 bases are TGCAGTGCTAGAGTTGGGACAACCATGAACACTGAAGCTTTCTTT.

This clonotype was seen only once. V gene TRBV4-1 combines with J gene TRBJ2-2, with 12 bases identical to TRBD2. Trimming at V came to 4 bases and at J to 8 bases, leaving 2 bases not matched to a gene. The V gene's germline CDR1 is MGHRA and CDR2 YSYEKL. The CDR3 contains 14 residues. CDR3 bases: TGCGCCAGCAGCCCAACTAGCGGGAGGGGGGAGCTGTTTTTT. Translating it yields CASSPTSGRGELFF.

This clonotype was counted at least ten times. CDR3 coding DNA: TGCGCCAGCAGCGTATGGACAGGGGCAAACTACGAGCAGTACTTC. Its protein product is CASSVWTGANYEQYF. The rearrangement uses TRBV5-1 and TRBJ2-7; 9 positions match TRBD1. The germline V gene encodes CDR1 SGHRS and CDR2 YFSETQ. There are 15 residues in the CDR3. Trimming removed 4 bases from V and 3 bases from J; junction bases left unmatched: 8.

The CDR3 here is CASSPYMATEAFF. In nucleotides, the CDR3 is TGTGCCAGCAGCCCCTACATGGCGACTGAAGCTTTCTTT. The V gene is TRBV14, the J gene TRBJ1-1; D gene unclear. Deletions cut 4 bases from V and 5 bases from J, with 11 bases between. Germline CDR1 reads SGHDN; CDR2 reads FVKESK. This CDR3 is 13 amino acids long.

This clonotype was recorded a few times. CDR3 protein: CASSLDRLGNGELFF. CDR3 in DNA: TGCGCCAGCAGCTTGGACAGGCTCGGGAACGGGGAGCTGTTTTTT. The rearrangement links TRBV5-1 to TRBJ2-2; D may match TRBD1 or TRBD2 (5 bases each). The V and J ends lost 0 bases and 7 bases respectively, with 13 bases between them. CDR1 is SGHRS and CDR2 is YFSETQ in the germline V gene. The length of the CDR3 is 15 residues. The full variable domain, with the rest looked up from reference TRBV5-1 and TRBJ2-2, is KAGVTQTPRYLIKTRGQQVTLSCSPISGHRSVSWYQQTPGQGLQFLFEYFSETQRNKGNFPGRFSGRQFSNSRSEMNVSTLELGDSALYLCASSLDRLGNGELFFGEGSRLTVL.

This clonotype was detected only a few times. Germline is not matched at one junction end, which may reflect a read error. The gene calls are TRBV12-3 or TRBV12-4 and TRBJ2-5, with TRBD2 matching over 10 bases. The CDR3 loop spans 13 amino acids. The CDR3 region has the DNA TGTGCCAGCAGTTTCGAAGCGGGAGGGCCCCAATTTTTC. Encoded protein: CASSFEAGGPQFF.

The V gene is TRBV12-3 or TRBV12-4, the J gene TRBJ1-2; D unclear. The V end lost 6 bases, the J end lost 5 bases, and 13 bases lay between the germline ends. The CDR3 runs 13 residues. CDR3 DNA sequence: TGTGCCAGCAGGCCTGGACCGGCGTATGGCTACACCTTC. Encoded protein: CASRPGPAYGYTF.

This clonotype was seen a handful of times. The CDR3 nucleotides are TGCAGCGCCCAGGACCAAGCCACAGATACGCAGTATTTT. It specifies CSAQDQATDTQYF. The rearrangement uses TRBV29-1 and TRBJ2-3, with D uncertain. With 7 bases removed from V and 2 bases from J, the gap between germline ends came to 13 bases. The germline V gene has CDR1 SQVTM and CDR2 ANQGSEA. There are 13 residues in the CDR3.

This clonotype was recorded at least ten times. The V and J genes are TRBV12-3 or TRBV12-4 and TRBJ2-7; D not certain. The CDR3 is made up of 12 amino acids. Trimming removed 6 bases from V and 5 bases from J, with 11 bases in between. As DNA, the CDR3 is TGTGCCAGCAGGTCCCCGGTCCACGAGCAGTACTTC. As protein: CASRSPVHEQYF.

This clonotype was counted only a few times. The CDR3 sequence: CSVGGEEFF. As DNA, the CDR3 is TGCAGCGTCGGAGGGGAGGAGTTCTTC. This chain uses TRBV29-1 with TRBJ2-1; a possible D gene is TRBD2 (6 bases). The germline V and J ends were trimmed by 6 bases and 14 bases, with 11 bases remaining between them. Germline values: CDR1 SQVTM, CDR2 ANQGSEA. The length of the CDR3 is 9 residues.

At least ten counts were recorded for this clonotype. The V gene is TRBV4-2, the J gene TRBJ2-3; D might be TRBD2 (5 bases). The germline V and J ends were trimmed by 1 base and 6 bases, with 11 bases remaining between them. CDR1 LGHNA and CDR2 YNFKEQ come from the germline V gene. CDR3 length: 14 residues. In DNA form, the CDR3 reads TGTGCCAGCAGCCAAGGGACTTCTCGGGATACGCAGTATTTT. This encodes CASSQGTSRDTQYF.

This clonotype was counted only a few times. This chain connects TRBV20-1 to TRBJ2-7; D may be TRBD1 or TRBD2 (5 bases each). V gave up 0 bases and J gave up 5 bases, with 20 bases separating them. CDR3 length: 16 amino acids. Germline CDR1 DFQATT, CDR2 SNEGSKA (reference sequence). The CDR3 region is CSARDGARARSHEQYF. Here the CDR3 DNA reads TGCAGTGCTAGAGACGGGGCAAGGGCCAGGAGCCACGAGCAGTACTTC.

The rearrangement links TRBV6-1 to TRBJ2-3, with 9 bases fitting TRBD2. CDR1 MNHNS and CDR2 SASEGT come from the germline V gene. The CDR3 is made up of 15 amino acids. V shed 5 bases and J 4 bases; nucleotides not matched to a gene: 7. Written as DNA, the CDR3 is TGTGCCAGCAGTCCGCGGGAGGGTTGGGCAGATACGCAGTATTTT. Its translation: CASSPREGWADTQYF.

This chain connects TRBV5-1 to TRBJ2-7, with TRBD1 as a possible D gene (5 bases). The CDR3 contains 14 residues. Per germline, CDR1 SGHRS and CDR2 YFSETQ. Deletions cut 4 bases from V and 2 bases from J, with 13 bases between. The CDR3 loop is CASSEAGNTYEQYF. In DNA form, the CDR3 reads TGCGCCAGCAGCGAGGCAGGGAATACCTACGAGCAGTACTTC.

This chain connects TRBV24-1 to TRBJ1-2, with TRBD1 as a possible D gene (5 bases). The V gene lost 4 bases and the J gene lost 5 bases, with 10 bases spanning the gap. The germline CDR1 and CDR2 sequences are KGHDR and SFDVKD. This CDR3 region has 13 residues. The CDR3 DNA follows: TGTGCCACCAGTGACTACCAGGGTTATGGCTACACCTTC. This gives the protein CATSDYQGYGYTF.

The table lists this clonotype with a few counts. This chain connects TRBV5-1 to TRBJ2-2, with D unclear. The V gene lost 1 base and the J gene lost 7 bases, with 11 bases spanning the gap. The CDR3 totals 14 residues. Looked up from germline, CDR1 is SGHRS and CDR2 is YFSETQ. CDR3 sequence: CASSLPRGGGELFF. The CDR3 DNA follows: TGCGCCAGCAGCTTGCCCAGAGGCGGCGGGGAGCTGTTTTTT.

This clonotype has more than one count but fewer than ten. This rearrangement joins TRBV2 to TRBJ2-2, with D uncertain. V was cut by 8 bases and J by 0 bases, with 10 bases left in between. The CDR3 has 14 residues. Germline CDR1 reads SNHLY; CDR2 reads FYNNEI. The CDR3 loop reads CASRRPANTGELFF. CDR3 DNA sequence: TGTGCCAGCCGACGCCCCGCGAACACCGGGGAGCTGTTTTTT.

This clonotype was observed a few times. This chain joins TRBV3-1 and TRBJ2-7; 7 bases are a match to TRBD2. V lost 4 bases, J lost 6 bases, and 0 bases stayed unmatched. In germline, CDR1 is LGHDT, CDR2 YNNKEL (reference sequence). The CDR3 extends over 11 amino acids. CDR3 DNA sequence: TGTGCCAGCAGCCGCGGGAGCGAGCAGTACTTC. Amino acids: CASSRGSEQYF.

This chain uses TRBV5-6 with TRBJ2-5; D perhaps matches TRBD2 (5 bases). V was cut by 4 bases and J by 4 bases, with 14 bases left in between. Germline V gives CDR1 SGHDT, CDR2 YYEEEE. The CDR3 sequence is 14 residues long. The CDR3 DNA follows: TGTGCCAGCAGCCTACTCGGAGGAGGAGAGACCCAGTACTTC. It yields the protein CASSLLGGGETQYF.

This clonotype has just a few counts. This rearrangement joins TRBV20-1 to TRBJ2-1, with D unresolved. V was clipped by 7 bases and J by 0 bases, with 7 bases between them. Germline V gives CDR1 DFQATT, CDR2 SNEGSKA (reference sequence). The CDR3 has 12 residues. The CDR3 DNA sequence: TGCAGTGTGCGGTCCTCCTACAATGAGCAGTTCTTC. It is translated as CSVRSSYNEQFF.

The chain recombines TRBV14 with TRBJ1-2; 8 nucleotides line up with TRBD1. The V gene end was trimmed by 3 bases and the J gene end by 6 bases; junction bases not matched to a gene: 9. The germline gives CDR1 SGHDN, CDR2 FVKESK. CDR3 size: 15 residues. The CDR3 region is CASSHDRTGTNGYTF. CDR3 nucleotides: TGTGCCAGCAGCCACGACAGGACAGGGACGAATGGCTACACCTTC.